The 21 T cell receptor beta chains in this list originate from one sample, sequenced in a study of T cell responses to AZD1222 COVID-19 vaccine. The protocol was immunoSEQ multiplex PCR, while the TCRdb copy is restricted to in-frame clones and leaves out a portion. The sample holds 100,000 to 150,000 clones, 85% to 90% seen once. Source: peripheral blood, taken on day 0 of AZD1222 vaccination. Receptor source: an adult in good health.

The V call is TRBV5-4, the J call TRBJ2-2; 9 nucleotides line up with TRBD1. J gave up 2 bases and V 4 bases, and 9 bases lay outside the gene matches. Germline V gene sequence: CDR1 SGHNT, CDR2 YYREEE (reference sequence). This CDR3 is 17 amino acids long. The CDR3: CASSPPPGQGNTGELFF. CDR3 coding DNA: TGTGCCAGCAGCCCACCCCCGGGACAGGGAAACACCGGGGAGCTGTTTTTT.

This rearrangement joins TRBV24-1 to TRBJ2-1; 11 nucleotides agree with TRBD2. The germline gives CDR1 KGHDR, CDR2 SFDVKD. The CDR3 is 17 amino acids. V trimming: 9 bases; J trimming: 8 bases; junction bases outside the gene matches: 17. CDR3 amino acids: CATSGVTSGGSMDEQFF. For the CDR3, the DNA is TGTGCCACCTCAGGCGTTACTAGCGGGGGCTCCATGGATGAGCAGTTCTTC.

This clone was observed a single time. The chain couples TRBV7-3 to TRBJ1-1, with no clear D. Germline V gene data show CDR1 as SGHTA and CDR2 as FQGTGA. The ends were cut back, 2 bases at V and 7 bases at J, with 11 bases in the middle. This CDR3 is 13 amino acids long. The CDR3 loop is CASSLLVPSEAFF. DNA of the CDR3: TGTGCCAGCAGCTTATTAGTACCGAGTGAAGCTTTCTTT.

The gene calls are TRBV7-2 and TRBJ1-2, with 7 bases lining up with TRBD1. The CDR3 loop spans 15 amino acids. Germline assignment: CDR1 SGHTA and CDR2 FQGNSA. V lost 4 bases, J lost 5 bases, and 10 bases stayed unmatched. The DNA of the CDR3 is TGTGCCAGCAGCTCCAGACAGGGACCCGCGTATGGCTACACCTTC. Protein product: CASSSRQGPAYGYTF.

The chain has TRBV7-8 and TRBJ2-2, with 13 bases identical to TRBD2. In germline, CDR1 is SGHVS, CDR2 FQNEAQ. CDR3 length equals 18 residues. V lost 2 bases to trimming and J lost 1 base; unmatched junction nucleotides: 4. The DNA of the CDR3 is TGTGCCAGCAGCTTACGGACTAGCGGGAGAGGGAACACCGGGGAGCTGTTTTTT. This encodes CASSLRTSGRGNTGELFF.

J is TRBJ1-2 and V is TRBV19; TRBD1 is a possible D gene (5 bases). Germline CDR1 LNHDA, CDR2 SQIVND (reference sequence). Trimming took off 5 bases at V and 4 bases at J, with 20 bases between the two ends. This CDR3 has 16 amino acids. In nucleotides, the CDR3 is TGTGCCAGTAGTTGGCGAGACAGAACCCAGTTCTATGGCTACACCTTC. This codes for CASSWRDRTQFYGYTF. The whole variable domain, filled in from reference TRBV19 and TRBJ1-2, reads DGGITQSPKYLFRKEGQNVTLSCEQNLNHDAMYWYRQDPGQGLRLIYYSQIVNDFQKGDIAEGYSVSREKKESFPLTVTSAQKNPTAFYLCASSWRDRTQFYGYTFGSGTRLTVV.

This chain connects TRBV27 to TRBJ2-7; D is possibly TRBD2 (6 bases). CDR1 is MNHEY and CDR2 is SMNVEV in the germline V gene (reference sequence). The CDR3 runs to 18 residues. V dropped 1 base and J dropped 2 bases, with 21 bases sitting between them. For the CDR3, the DNA is TGTGCCAGCAGTTTATATTGGCGGGGCGGTAACAGAGCCTACGAGCAGTACTTC. As protein: CASSLYWRGGNRAYEQYF.

The V call is TRBV9, the J call TRBJ2-7, with 7 bases matching TRBD2. With 0 bases clipped from V and 2 bases from J, the junction kept 17 bases outside the gene matches. The germline gives CDR1 SGDLS, CDR2 YYNGEE. The CDR3 sequence is 19 residues long. The CDR3 is CASSVARPQIAGATYEQYF. In DNA form, the CDR3 reads TGTGCCAGCAGCGTAGCTCGTCCCCAAATAGCGGGCGCTACCTACGAGCAGTACTTC. Full variable domain (rest looked up from reference TRBV9 and TRBJ2-7): DSGVTQTPKHLITATGQRVTLRCSPRSGDLSVYWYQQSLDQGLQFLIQYYNGEERAKGNILERFSAQQFPDLHSELNLSSLELGDSALYFCASSVARPQIAGATYEQYFGPGTRLTVT.

The chain uses TRBV24-1 and TRBJ2-2; weak D call: TRBD2 (6 bases). The germline gives CDR1 KGHDR, CDR2 SFDVKD. The CDR3 runs to 15 residues. With 7 bases removed from V and 5 bases from J, the gap between germline ends came to 16 bases. In DNA, the CDR3 is TGTGCCACCAGCCTAGCCAGGGCGGGAACCGGGGAGCTGTTTTTT. Amino acids: CATSLARAGTGELFF.

The chain recombines TRBV6-1 with TRBJ1-5, with D possibly TRBD1 on 6 matching bases. The length of the CDR3 is 18 residues. CDR1 is MNHNS and CDR2 is SASEGT in the germline V gene. Trimming cost V 2 bases and J 5 bases, with 22 bases left between them. The CDR3 loop reads CASSEILFWAGVDQPQHF. The CDR3 region has the DNA TGTGCCAGCAGTGAAATTTTGTTTTGGGCAGGGGTGGATCAGCCCCAGCATTTT.

This chain uses TRBV28 with TRBJ1-6; TRBD1 agrees at 8 bases. The CDR3 spans 15 residues. Germline loops: CDR1 MDHEN, CDR2 SYDVKM. V lost 5 bases to trimming and J lost 9 bases; unmatched junction nucleotides: 9. CDR3 nucleotides: TGTGCCAGCAGTCCCCTGGACAGGGAGGGTTCACCCCTCCACTTT. Translation: CASSPLDREGSPLHF. Full variable domain (rest looked up from reference TRBV28 and TRBJ1-6): DVKVTQSSRYLVKRTGEKVFLECVQDMDHENMFWYRQDPGLGLRLIYFSYDVKMKEKGDIPEGYSVSREKKERFSLILESASTNQTSMYLCASSPLDREGSPLHFGNGTRLTVT.

The chain carries TRBV20-1 and TRBJ1-2; D is possibly TRBD1 (5 bases). CDR1 and CDR2 from the germline V gene are DFQATT and SNEGSKA (reference sequence). V was trimmed by 3 bases and J by 11 bases, leaving 22 bases between them. This CDR3 has 14 amino acids. DNA for the CDR3: TGCAGTGCTAGTAGCGCCAGGGCCACGGACAAGTACACCTTC. As protein: CSASSARATDKYTF.

The V call is TRBV4-3, the J call TRBJ1-2; D perhaps matches TRBD1 (5 bases). V shed 0 bases and J shed 5 bases, with 13 bases lying between them. In germline, CDR1 is LGHNA, CDR2 YSLEER. The length of the CDR3 is 15 residues. The CDR3 DNA reads as TGCGCCAGCAGCCAAGATCAACGGGGGAGGTATGGCTACACCTTC. It encodes CASSQDQRGRYGYTF.

This chain uses TRBV5-5 with TRBJ1-5; weak D call: TRBD1 (5 bases). There are 16 residues in the CDR3. CDR1 is SGHKS and CDR2 is YYEKEE in the germline V gene (reference sequence). V was pared by 1 base and J by 9 bases, with 20 bases between. The CDR3 sequence is CASSLTRGISTGPQHF. The CDR3 bases are TGTGCCAGCAGCTTGACGCGGGGGATATCGACGGGGCCCCAGCATTTT.

The V and J genes are TRBV5-1 and TRBJ1-1; D gene uncertain. V lost 4 bases and J lost 10, with 23 bases in between. This CDR3 has 15 residues. Germline CDR1 SGHRS, CDR2 YFSETQ. The DNA for the CDR3 is TGCGCCAGCAGCCCCCTCTTGGCGTCGGCCGCCGGAGCTTTCTTT. It codes for CASSPLLASAAGAFF.

J is TRBJ2-1 and V is TRBV7-2, with 7 positions matching TRBD2. The CDR3 has 14 amino acids. Trimming cost V 4 bases and J 9 bases; bases outside gene matches: 9. Germline V CDR1 and CDR2: SGHTA, FQGNSA. The chain's CDR3 is CASSSQGGAGEQFF. The CDR3 DNA reads as TGTGCCAGCAGCTCCCAGGGAGGGGCCGGTGAGCAGTTCTTC.

The genes are TRBV11-2 and TRBJ2-7; D is possibly TRBD1 (6 bases). Germline assignment: CDR1 SGHAT and CDR2 FQNNGV. V lost 5 bases and J lost 1, with 18 bases in between. The length of the CDR3 is 16 residues. CDR3 sequence: CASSPRGDRPSYEQYF. The CDR3 coding sequence is TGTGCCAGCAGCCCCAGGGGAGATCGCCCGTCCTACGAGCAGTACTTC.

The chain couples TRBV28 to TRBJ2-5, with 8 bases fitting TRBD2. Trimming cost V 3 bases and J 4 bases; bases outside gene matches: 13. The germline V gene encodes CDR1 MDHEN and CDR2 SYDVKM. CDR3 length: 17 amino acids. The chain's CDR3 is CASSFNSEGLAGETQYF. The CDR3, as DNA: TGTGCCAGCAGTTTCAACAGCGAGGGCCTAGCGGGAGAGACCCAGTACTTC.

The rearrangement joins TRBV7-3 to TRBJ2-1; TRBD2 matches at 7 bases. CDR3 size: 16 residues. V was clipped by 4 bases and J by 7 bases; unmatched bases: 13. CDR1 SGHTA and CDR2 FQGTGA come from the germline V gene. The CDR3 nucleotides read TGTGCCAGCAGCTCACCTGACGGCGGGAGTATGAATGAGCAGTTCTTC. Amino acid sequence: CASSSPDGGSMNEQFF.

This clone occurred a few times. This rearrangement joins TRBV29-1 to TRBJ1-3, with D tentatively TRBD1 (5 bases). Germline values: CDR1 SQVTM, CDR2 ANQGSEA. Trimming stripped 6 bases from V and 4 bases from J, with 16 bases between. The CDR3 spans 14 residues. This CDR3 is CSVVTPGVGNTIYF. The DNA of the CDR3 is TGCAGCGTAGTGACTCCGGGGGTAGGAAACACCATATATTTT. The variable domain in full, with the rest retrieved from reference TRBV29-1 and TRBJ1-3, is SAVISQKPSRDICQRGTSLTIQCQVDSQVTMMFWYRQQPGQSLTLIATANQGSEATYESGFVIDKFPISRPNLTFSTLTVSNMSPEDSSIYLCSVVTPGVGNTIYFGEGSWLTVV.

This clone appeared a single time. The chain has TRBV18 and TRBJ1-1; D remains ambiguous. Germline loops: CDR1 KGHSH, CDR2 LQKENI. This CDR3 contains 12 residues. Trimming stripped 5 bases from V and 2 bases from J, with 6 bases between. CDR3 amino acids: CASSWRNTEAFF. The CDR3 DNA follows: TGTGCCAGCTCATGGAGAAACACTGAAGCTTTCTTT.